Given below is one T cell receptor beta chain in context. As yet, its antigen is unknown. The CDR3 contains 18 residues. V lost 3 bases and J lost 9; bases outside the gene matches: 12. CDR1 is MGHRA and CDR2 is YSYEKL in the germline V gene. This entry comes from a study of OX40 agonist ivuxolimab in advanced cancers. The study's findings and limits: The mean number of expanded clones was higher in CD8+ T cells than in CD4+. Normalized expansion of T-cell clones was also low for some nonresponders. Which antigen the expanded peripheral T cells recognized is unknown.

Sequenced by immunoSEQ multiplex PCR; TCRdb stores in-frame clones only, minus some. The repertoire holds roughly 70,000 clones, with approximately 78% as singletons. Patients were ineligible given autoimmune disease history or systemic immunosuppression. The specimen was CD4+ or CD8+ T cells sorted from blood, collected in a trial of the OX40 agonist ivuxolimab. The TCR comes from an adult with an advanced solid tumor such as melanoma, head and neck, liver or kidney cancer. This chain links TRBV4-1 with TRBJ2-1, with TRBD2 matching over 15 bases. The CDR3 DNA reads as TGCGCCAGCAGCCAGGGACTAGCGGGAGGCCAGAGGTGGGGTGAGCAGTTCTTC. Translating gives CASSQGLAGGQRWGEQFF.